What follows describes a single T cell receptor (beta chain). The antigen remains undetermined. This sample is drawn from a study of cytomegalovirus exposure and HLA in healthy donors. Researchers ran the PCR with 60 Vbeta and 13 Jbeta primers. Assay used: immunoSEQ multiplex PCR; TCRdb lists only in-frame clones, some missing. The sample consists of some 150,000 clones, 60% to 85% of them appearing once. General observations from the study: There were reportedly fewer N-insertions in an Asian-associated ancestry cluster than the roughly 700-donor mean, in a later analysis. Productive rates of about 90% or about 30% were seen for most TCR beta V segments in an earlier analysis.

CDR3 size: 14 residues. With 5 bases removed from V and 3 bases from J, the gap between germline ends came to 8 bases. Germline V gives CDR1 MNHNS, CDR2 SASEGT. The V and J genes are TRBV6-1 and TRBJ1-6, with D possibly TRBD1 on 6 matching bases. The sample comprised PBMCs. The sequence was collected from a man between 40 and 49 years old in good health and CMV-seropositive. Written as DNA, the CDR3 is TGTGCCAGCAGTCAACAGGGCTATAATTCACCCCTCCACTTT. As protein: CASSQQGYNSPLHF.